This TCR beta chain was sequenced in a study of neurological immune-mediated disorders. Study-wide results and limits: CDR3 amino acid sequences found in expanded clones were never shared across subjects, suggesting private repertoires in all groups. It was the repertoires of 18 of 34 multiple sclerosis patients that phylogenetic grouping placed in one related-CDR3 cluster, which is a possible signature.

This clonotype was observed at least ten times. As yet, its antigen is unknown. MiXCR, run by TCRdb on the 5' RACE reads, gives a single entry per CDR3 protein. The sample includes about 66,000 distinct CDR3 sequences, approximately 4.1% of them seen just once. V was clipped by 2 bases and J by 4 bases; unmatched bases: 6. Germline CDR1 is MNHNY and CDR2 is SVGAGI (reference sequence). The CDR3 extends over 16 amino acids. The chain couples TRBV6-6 to TRBJ2-2; 8 nucleotides agree with TRBD2. The specimen sequenced was PBMCs. The receptor was derived from a man aged 25 to 45 with multiple sclerosis. The CDR3 DNA is TGTGCCAGCAGTTACCGGGGGGGTTTCGGCACCGGGGAGCTGTTTTTT. This sequence encodes CASSYRGGFGTGELFF.